These 10 T cell receptor beta chains originate from one sample sequenced in a study of shared clonotypes between healthy human individuals. CD8 cells regarded as naive lacked CD45RO, were positively chosen for CCR7, and omitted terminally differentiated effector memory CD45RA+ cells. Some clones are missing from TCRdb's copy, which holds only in-frame ones; the method was immunoSEQ multiplex PCR. The sample has approximately 1.9 million clones; about 93% are singletons. The sequenced material came from naive CD8+ T cells from PBMCs. Every receptor here comes from a man between 18 and 35 years old in good health. Some clones in this sample may be carry-over from other donors' samples.

The chain employs TRBV7-9 and TRBJ1-1; D might be TRBD1 (5 bases). The CDR3 contains 14 residues. The germline V gene has CDR1 SEHNR and CDR2 FQNEAQ (reference sequence). V was trimmed by 5 bases and J by 7 bases, leaving 17 bases between them. This CDR3 is CASSPPPTVNEAFF. In nucleotides, the CDR3 is TGTGCCAGCAGCCCCCCACCGACAGTCAATGAAGCTTTCTTT.

The chain combines TRBV7-8 with TRBJ1-1; unclear D gene. V lost 8 bases, J lost 11 bases, and 18 bases lay in between. Germline V gene lookup returns CDR1 SGHVS and CDR2 FQNEAQ. The CDR3 length is 12 residues. This CDR3 is CASFTYGVPAFF. Written as DNA, the CDR3 is TGTGCCAGCTTCACTTATGGAGTACCGGCTTTCTTT.

The V and J genes are TRBV9 and TRBJ2-1; D possibly matches TRBD1 or TRBD2 (5 bases each). The CDR3 has 16 residues. Trimming shortened V by 4 bases and J by 1 base, and 15 bases separated the two germline ends. Germline V lookup: CDR1 SGDLS, CDR2 YYNGEE. CDR3 sequence: CASSTRDGESYNEQFF. The CDR3 DNA is TGTGCCAGCAGCACCAGGGACGGCGAATCCTACAATGAGCAGTTCTTC.

The chain carries TRBV15 and TRBJ2-7; D might be TRBD1 or TRBD2, each matching 5 bases. Trimming cost V 1 base and J 4 bases, with 11 bases left between them. The CDR3 totals 14 residues. CDR1 is LNHNV, CDR2 YYDKDF, per germline (reference sequence). Here the CDR3 reads CATSRGDDSYEQYF. The CDR3 DNA reads as TGTGCCACCAGCAGAGGGGACGACAGTTACGAGCAGTACTTC. Drawing the rest from reference TRBV15 and TRBJ2-7, the complete variable domain is DAMVIQNPRYQVTQFGKPVTLSCSQTLNHNVMYWYQQKSSQAPKLLFHYYDKDFNNEADTPDNFQSRRPNTSFCFLDIRSPGLGDTAMYLCATSRGDDSYEQYFGPGTRLTVT.

This clone came up a few times. The genes are TRBV30 and TRBJ1-5, with unresolved D. With 3 bases removed from V and 5 bases from J, the gap between germline ends came to 17 bases. The CDR3 loop spans 15 amino acids. Per germline, CDR1 GTSNPN and CDR2 SVGIG (reference sequence). Written as DNA, the CDR3 is TGTGCCTGGAGCCTAGGACTAGGGAGGGATCAGCCCCAGCATTTT. Its protein is CAWSLGLGRDQPQHF.

The chain combines TRBV4-1 with TRBJ1-6; tentative D call: TRBD1 (5 bases). The germline V and J ends were trimmed by 6 bases and 12 bases, with 21 bases remaining between them. Germline lookup yields CDR1 MGHRA and CDR2 YSYEKL. The CDR3 extends over 15 amino acids. This CDR3 is CASRSLGPVPGPLHF. In DNA, the CDR3 is TGCGCCAGCAGGAGTCTGGGGCCCGTACCTGGACCCCTCCACTTT.

This clone appeared once. The V call is TRBV29-1, the J call TRBJ2-7, with 9 bases lining up with TRBD2. V shed 7 bases, J shed 2 bases, and the junction held 6 bases outside the gene matches. CDR1 and CDR2 from the germline V gene are SQVTM and ANQGSEA. The CDR3 is 13 amino acids. The CDR3 protein is CSGTAGGPYEQYF. Written as DNA, the CDR3 is TGCAGCGGTACGGCGGGAGGGCCCTACGAGCAGTACTTC.

The chain combines TRBV7-2 with TRBJ2-1; D unresolved. The CDR3 totals 13 residues. Germline loops: CDR1 SGHTA, CDR2 FQGNSA. The V and J ends lost 0 bases and 7 bases respectively, with 7 bases between them. The CDR3 bases are TGTGCCAGCAGCTTAGCGGGATCAAATGAGCAGTTCTTC. It encodes CASSLAGSNEQFF.

V is TRBV30 and J is TRBJ2-1; 10 bases agree with TRBD2. Germline V gene data show CDR1 as GTSNPN and CDR2 as SVGIG (reference sequence). The length of the CDR3 is 16 residues. V was clipped by 1 base and J by 3 bases; unmatched bases: 6. The DNA for the CDR3 is TGTGCCTGGAGTGGTTTCCTAGCGGGAGTCTACAATGAGCAGTTCTTC. It codes for CAWSGFLAGVYNEQFF.

This chain uses TRBV21-1 with TRBJ1-1. TRBV21-1 is recorded as a pseudogene. The CDR3 is 15 residues long. The CDR3 loop is CASSKGPRENTEAFF. Written as DNA, the CDR3 is TGTGCCAGCAGCAAAGGGCCCCGGGAGAACACTGAAGCTTTCTTT.